This is a list of T cell receptor beta chains from one sample in a study of blood T cell repertoires in COVID-19. The table came from immunoSEQ multiplex PCR; TCRdb's copy has only in-frame clones and leaves some out. The data show nearly 400,000 clones, 89% seen once. Source material: PBMCs or T cells enriched from blood (not recorded which). All receptors come from a woman aged 30 to 39 who had recovered from COVID-19. Each CDR3 is given without its conserved first and last residue.

>TRBV4-1|13|TRBJ2-4
ASSQPGRAKNIQY
>TRBV30|9|TRBJ1-3
AWNDGLAIY
>TRBV19|13|TRBJ2-1
ASSRSFQGRNEQF
>TRBV12-5|16|TRBJ1-1
ASAKVGTGAPDAAEAF
>TRBV15|14|TRBJ1-6
ATRTKDSRGRSPLH
>TRBV5-5|15|TRBJ2-1
ASSFNSGGPAWNEQF
>TRBV29-1|9|TRBJ1-2
SVRGGYGYT
>TRBV5-1|13|TRBJ1-2
ASSLETKGVYGYT
>TRBV19|12|TRBJ1-2
ASSPTGPSLGYT
>TRBV5-1|12|TRBJ2-7
ASSLGQGSYEQY
>TRBV30|9|TRBJ1-3
AWEDFPALY
>TRBV25-1|13|TRBJ1-1
ASTQGGAPNTEAF
>TRBV6-6|16|TRBJ2-7
ASSHGQRGPESSYEQY
>TRBV13|13|TRBJ2-7
ASSHGALAGVEQY
>TRBV28|13|TRBJ1-1
ASSSLGQANTEAF
>TRBV27|13|TRBJ1-6
ASSSNGSGNSPLH
>TRBV24-1|18|TRBJ2-1
ATPGRLAGVGPSSYNEQF
>TRBV27|11|TRBJ2-2
ASSVANTGELF
>TRBV12-3/TRBV12-4|10|TRBJ1-5
ASSLPNQPQH
>TRBV30|11|TRBJ1-2
AWSGTGGYGYT
>TRBV5-5|17|TRBJ1-2
ASSLYLNPLGQANYGYT
>TRBV6-4|14|TRBJ2-3
ASSATLGLGADTQY
>TRBV5-4|13|TRBJ2-7
ASSASGTGIYEQY
>TRBV29-1|12|TRBJ2-1
SVGGGLLGNEQF
>TRBV15|16|TRBJ2-7
ATSRTTFLTGWALEQY
>TRBV10-2|13|TRBJ2-1
ASRKLAGGMSEQF
>TRBV29-1|13|TRBJ1-1
SVGWTGGGNTEAF
>TRBV7-9|11|TRBJ1-5
ASSLGRNQPQH
>TRBV21-1|12|TRBJ2-7
ASHPRGSSYEQY
>TRBV7-9|11|TRBJ1-1
ASSSQGGTEAF
>TRBV2|10|TRBJ2-5
ASSEARETQY
>TRBV7-3|13|TRBJ1-6
ASSLIPGYNSPLH